Below are 4 T cell receptor beta chains sequenced from a single sample in a study of identical twins. TCRdb itself ran the 5' RACE reads through MiXCR, one entry per CDR3 protein. Of nearly 900,000 distinct CDR3 sequences listed, around an eighth are singletons. These data were also filed under a second study, of yellow fever vaccine responses in identical twins.

Sample: PBMCs. The receptors originated from a woman under 30 in good health.

This chain uses TRBV5-1 with TRBJ1-2; D is possibly TRBD1 (6 bases). V was trimmed by 0 bases and J by 8 bases, leaving 11 bases between them. CDR3 length: 13 residues. The V gene's germline CDR1 is SGHRS and CDR2 YFSETQ. CDR3 in amino acids: CASSLETGGGYTF. Written as DNA, the CDR3 is TGCGCCAGCAGCTTGGAGACAGGAGGAGGCTACACCTTC.

The DNA of the CDR3 is TGTGCCAGCTCACCACACCGGGACAGGGTCTATGGCTACACCTTC. Amino acids: CASSPHRDRVYGYTF. V and J are TRBV18 and TRBJ1-2; 9 nucleotides match TRBD1. The CDR3 extends over 15 amino acids. CDR1 and CDR2 from the germline V gene are KGHSH and LQKENI. V was clipped by 1 base and J by 4 bases; unmatched bases: 4.

This chain uses TRBV13 with TRBJ1-1; no clear D. There are 13 residues in the CDR3. CDR1 PRHDT and CDR2 FYEKMQ come from the germline V gene (reference sequence). The V and J ends lost 5 bases and 6 bases respectively, with 13 bases between them. The CDR3 bases are TGTGCCAGCAGCACCCGACCCAACGCTGAAGCTTTCTTT. Its protein is CASSTRPNAEAFF.

In its sample, this clonotype was seen a few times. The rearrangement links TRBV6-1 to TRBJ2-5; a weak D match, TRBD2 (6 bases). The CDR3 runs 15 residues. Germline V CDR1 and CDR2: MNHNS, SASEGT. Trimming took off 6 bases at V and 4 bases at J, with 18 bases between the two ends. CDR3 nucleotide sequence: TGTGCCAGCAGGCCGGCGGGGATCTCGTCAGAGACCCAGTACTTC. Translating gives CASRPAGISSETQYF.